This is a list of T cell receptor beta chains from one sample in a study of control samples from healthy donors and cancer patients. The repertoire was sequenced with immunoSEQ multiplex PCR; TCRdb's copy has only in-frame clones and lacks some. The repertoire holds under 65,000 clones, with about 90% as singletons. The sequenced sample consisted of PBMCs. Receptors were obtained from a woman aged 60-70 years with lung cancer. The CDR3 runs from the conserved cysteine through the conserved F or W. D genes are given only for firm matches. Part of the rows lack a size; the others show once, few, many or a class for expanded clones.

>TRBJ2-7|TRBD1|TRBV28|-
TGTGCCAGCAGTTTAGGGGACAGGACCTACGAGCAGTACTTC
CASSLGDRTYEQYF
>TRBJ1-1|-|TRBV4-1|-
TGCGCCAGCAGCCCGACAACCCGTTTCGAGAACACTGAAGCTTTCTTT
CASSPTTRFENTEAFF
>TRBJ2-1|-|TRBV2|-
TGTGCCAGCAGTGAAGTAACAGATGAGCAGTTCTTC
CASSEVTDEQFF
>TRBJ2-7|-|TRBV5-1|-
TGCGCCAGCAGCTCCGGACAGGGAGGGGGTTCCTACGAGCAGTACTTC
CASSSGQGGGSYEQYF
>TRBJ1-6|-|TRBV7-2|-
TGTGCCAGCAGCTTACGGAGGGGCATCGATAATTCACCCCTCCACTTT
CASSLRRGIDNSPLHF
>TRBJ2-3|-|TRBV6-5|-
TGTGCCAACGCAATGACAGGCACTCGGGATACGCAGTATTTT
CANAMTGTRDTQYF
>TRBJ1-6|TRBD1|TRBV27|-
TGTGCCAGCAGTAGCCGGGACAGGCTTCCCCCCCTCCACTTT
CASSSRDRLPPLHF
>TRBJ2-3|-|TRBV5-1|-
TGCGCCAGCAGCGACCCGCAGAGCACAGATACGCAGTATTTT
CASSDPQSTDTQYF
>TRBJ1-2|-|TRBV3-1/TRBV3-2|-
TGTGCCAGCAGCCAGACCCGGGGGCGGGACTATGGCTACACCTTC
CASSQTRGRDYGYTF
>TRBJ2-4|-|TRBV29-1|-
TGCAGCGTTACACAAAACATTCAGTACTTC
CSVTQNIQYF
>TRBJ2-7|-|TRBV10-2|-
TGCGCCAGCAGTGAGCGGAATATCTACGAGCAGTACTTC
CASSERNIYEQYF
>TRBJ2-6|-|TRBV10-3|-
TGTGCCATCAGAAGTGGGGACAAGGGGGGCTCTGGGGCCAACGTCCTGACTTTC
CAIRSGDKGGSGANVLTF
>TRBJ2-7|TRBD1|TRBV6-5|once
TGTGCCAGCAGTTACTCGAGGGACAGGCGGGACCAGCAGTACTTC
CASSYSRDRRDQQYF